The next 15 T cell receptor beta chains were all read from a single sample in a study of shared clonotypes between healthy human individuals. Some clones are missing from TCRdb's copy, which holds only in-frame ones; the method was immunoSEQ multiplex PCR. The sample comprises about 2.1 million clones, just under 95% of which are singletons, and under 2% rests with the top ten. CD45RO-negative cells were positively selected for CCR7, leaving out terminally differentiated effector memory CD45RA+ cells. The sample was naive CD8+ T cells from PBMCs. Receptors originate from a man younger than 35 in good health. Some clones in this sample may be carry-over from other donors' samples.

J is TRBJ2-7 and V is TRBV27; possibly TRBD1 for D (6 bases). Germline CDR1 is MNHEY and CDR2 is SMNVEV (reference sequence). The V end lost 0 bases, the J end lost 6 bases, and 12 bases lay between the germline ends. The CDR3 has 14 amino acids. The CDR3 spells CASSLSLRGSEQYF. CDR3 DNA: TGTGCCAGCAGTTTATCGCTCAGGGGAAGCGAGCAGTACTTC.

CDR3 in amino acids: CASSVDRGSYNEQFF. The DNA for the CDR3 is TGTGCCAGCAGCGTGGACAGGGGGTCCTACAATGAGCAGTTCTTC. V gene TRBV13 combines with J gene TRBJ2-1; 10 bases map to TRBD1. J lost 1 base, V lost 5 bases, and 2 bases had no gene match. The CDR3 has 15 residues. Germline assignment: CDR1 PRHDT and CDR2 FYEKMQ (reference sequence). Drawing the rest from reference TRBV13 and TRBJ2-1, the complete variable domain is AAGVIQSPRHLIKEKRETATLKCYPIPRHDTVYWYQQGPGQDPQFLISFYEKMQSDKGSIPDRFSAQQFSDYHSELNMSSLELGDSALYFCASSVDRGSYNEQFFGPGTRLTVL.

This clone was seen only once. The CDR3, as DNA: TGCGCCAGCAGCCAAGGGTGGTCGGGGGACTGGGGGACCGTGTTGTTCTTC. Encoded protein: CASSQGWSGDWGTVLFF. The rearrangement joins TRBV4-3 to TRBJ2-1; tentative D call: TRBD2 (6 bases). CDR3 length: 17 amino acids. The germline V gene encodes CDR1 LGHNA and CDR2 YSLEER. Trimming took off 1 base at V and 15 bases at J, with 28 bases between the two ends.

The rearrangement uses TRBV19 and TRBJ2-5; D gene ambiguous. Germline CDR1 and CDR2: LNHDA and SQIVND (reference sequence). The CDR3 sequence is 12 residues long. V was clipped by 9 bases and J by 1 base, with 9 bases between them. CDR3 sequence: CASTDLQETQYF. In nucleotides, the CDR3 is TGTGCCAGCACCGACCTCCAAGAGACCCAGTACTTC.

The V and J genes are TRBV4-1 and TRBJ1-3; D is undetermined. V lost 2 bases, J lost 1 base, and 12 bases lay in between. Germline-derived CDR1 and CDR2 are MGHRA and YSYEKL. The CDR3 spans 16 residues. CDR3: CASSQKNRVSGNTIYF. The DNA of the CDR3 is TGCGCCAGCAGCCAAAAGAATCGGGTATCTGGAAACACCATATATTTT.

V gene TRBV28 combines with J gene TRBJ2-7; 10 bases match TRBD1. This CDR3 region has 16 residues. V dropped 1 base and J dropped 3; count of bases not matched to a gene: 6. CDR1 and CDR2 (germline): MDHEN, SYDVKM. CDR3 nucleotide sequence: TGTGCCAGCAGTTTATACGGGGACAGGGGAGTCTACGAGCAGTACTTC. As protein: CASSLYGDRGVYEQYF.

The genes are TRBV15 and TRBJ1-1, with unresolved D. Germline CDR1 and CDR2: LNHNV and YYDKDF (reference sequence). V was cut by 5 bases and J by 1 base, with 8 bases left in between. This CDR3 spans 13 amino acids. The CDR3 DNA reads TGTGCCACCAGCGAGAAACGGAACACTGAAGCTTTCTTT. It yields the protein CATSEKRNTEAFF.

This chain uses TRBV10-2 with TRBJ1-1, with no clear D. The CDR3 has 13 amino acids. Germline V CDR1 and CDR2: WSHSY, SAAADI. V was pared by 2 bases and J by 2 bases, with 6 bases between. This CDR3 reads CASSEEVNTEAFF. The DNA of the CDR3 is TGCGCCAGCAGTGAGGAGGTCAACACTGAAGCTTTCTTT.

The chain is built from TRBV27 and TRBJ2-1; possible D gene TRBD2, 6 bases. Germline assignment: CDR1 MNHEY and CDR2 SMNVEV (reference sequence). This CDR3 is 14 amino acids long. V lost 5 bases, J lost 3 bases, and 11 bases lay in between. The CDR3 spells CASSRLDFYNEQFF. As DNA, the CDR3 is TGTGCCAGCAGTCGACTAGATTTCTACAATGAGCAGTTCTTC.

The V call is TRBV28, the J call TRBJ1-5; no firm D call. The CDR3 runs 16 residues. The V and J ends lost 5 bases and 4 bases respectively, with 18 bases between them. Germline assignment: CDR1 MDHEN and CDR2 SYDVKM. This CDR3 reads CASSLREDWLNQPQHF. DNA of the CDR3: TGTGCCAGCAGTCTCCGGGAGGATTGGTTGAATCAGCCCCAGCATTTT.

This chain's CDR3 is CASSPSSRGGDTQYF. The CDR3, as DNA: TGTGCCAGCTCACCGTCCAGCAGGGGAGGAGATACGCAGTATTTT. The chain joins TRBV18 to TRBJ2-3, with D possibly being TRBD1 or TRBD2 (6 bases each). V was cut by 3 bases and J by 5 bases, with 15 bases left in between. The V gene's germline CDR1 is KGHSH and CDR2 LQKENI. The CDR3 loop spans 15 amino acids.

In DNA form, the CDR3 reads TGTGCCAGCAGCTCCCGGACTAGCGGGAGTTACAATGAGCAGTTCTTC. It specifies CASSSRTSGSYNEQFF. The V call is TRBV11-2, the J call TRBJ2-1; TRBD2 matches at 13 bases. CDR3 length equals 16 residues. CDR1 is SGHAT and CDR2 is FQNNGV in the germline V gene. The ends lost 4 bases at V and 4 bases at J; junction bases unmatched: 4.

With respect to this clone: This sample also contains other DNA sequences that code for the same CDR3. The CDR3 DNA is TGTGCCAGCAGTTACTCGCTAGATACGCAGTATTTT. Its protein product is CASSYSLDTQYF. The chain joins TRBV6-6 to TRBJ2-3; D unclear. This CDR3 region has 12 residues. Trimming took 0 bases from V and 5 from J, leaving 3 bases between them. Looked up from germline, CDR1 is MNHNY and CDR2 is SVGAGI (reference sequence).

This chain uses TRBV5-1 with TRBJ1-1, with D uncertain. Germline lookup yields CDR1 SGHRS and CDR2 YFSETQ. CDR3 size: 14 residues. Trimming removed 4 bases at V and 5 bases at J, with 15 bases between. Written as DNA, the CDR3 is TGCGCCAGCAGCGGCGGCTGGGTTTGGACTGAAGCTTTCTTT. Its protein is CASSGGWVWTEAFF.

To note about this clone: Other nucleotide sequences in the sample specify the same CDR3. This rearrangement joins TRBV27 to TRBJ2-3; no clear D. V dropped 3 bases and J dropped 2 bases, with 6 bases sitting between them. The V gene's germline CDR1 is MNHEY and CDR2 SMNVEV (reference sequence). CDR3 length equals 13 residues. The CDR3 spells CASSFRDTDTQYF. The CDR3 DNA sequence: TGTGCCAGCAGTTTCAGAGACACAGATACGCAGTATTTT.